This T cell receptor beta chain was documented in a study of PD-1 blockade in classical Hodgkin lymphoma. On this clone: Its cognate antigen is unknown.

Sequencing was performed with immunoSEQ multiplex PCR; in TCRdb, only in-frame clones are kept and a portion is missing. The sample lists about 19,000 clones; roughly 80% were seen once. CDR3 length: 15 amino acids. Trimming removed 2 bases from V and 3 bases from J, with 13 bases in between. The germline V gene encodes CDR1 SGHTA and CDR2 FQGNSA. With no exception, relapse followed autologous stem cell transplantation in all patients, and brentuximab vedotin exposure varied. The study's findings and limits: Those starting nivolumab under 1 year post-ASCT were excluded. Partial responders and progressors had significantly lower baseline TCR diversity. The study found that TCR diversity rose significantly by C4D1 in CD4+ but not CD8+ cells.

This clonotype originated in a human donor with classical Hodgkin lymphoma. This chain joins TRBV7-2 and TRBJ1-2; D is perhaps TRBD1 (6 bases). Sample: peripheral blood mononuclear cells (PBMCs), taken before the second cycle of nivolumab. This CDR3 reads CASSLRGTSDYGYTF. The CDR3 DNA reads as TGTGCCAGCAGCTTAAGGGGGACATCCGACTATGGCTACACCTTC. The variable domain in full, completed from reference TRBV7-2 and TRBJ1-2, reads GAGVSQSPSNKVTEKGKDVELRCDPISGHTALYWYRQSLGQGLEFLIYFQGNSAPDKSGLPSDRFSAERTGGSVSTLTIQRTQQEDSAVYLCASSLRGTSDYGYTFGSGTRLTVV.